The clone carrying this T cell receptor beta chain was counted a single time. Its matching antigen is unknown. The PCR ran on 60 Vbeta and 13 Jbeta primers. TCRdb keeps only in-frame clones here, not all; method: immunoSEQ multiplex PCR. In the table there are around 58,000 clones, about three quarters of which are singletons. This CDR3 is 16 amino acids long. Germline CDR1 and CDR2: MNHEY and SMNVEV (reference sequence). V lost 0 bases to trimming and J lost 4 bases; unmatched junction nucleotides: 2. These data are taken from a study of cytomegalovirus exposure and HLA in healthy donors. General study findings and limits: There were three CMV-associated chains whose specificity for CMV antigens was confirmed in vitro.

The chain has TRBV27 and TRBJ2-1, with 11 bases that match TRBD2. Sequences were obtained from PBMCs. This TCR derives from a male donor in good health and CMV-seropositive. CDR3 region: CASSLSIAGGYNEQFF. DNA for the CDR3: TGTGCCAGCAGTTTATCGATAGCGGGGGGGTACAATGAGCAGTTCTTC.